This paragraph reports one T cell receptor beta chain. Relative to the germline gene, one junction end is altered; a read error may explain this. Other DNA sequences in this sample translate to the same CDR3. CDR3 size: 16 residues. Germline V gives CDR1 MNHEY, CDR2 SMNVEV (reference sequence). This specimen belongs to a study of blood T cell repertoires in COVID-19. Only in-frame clones appear in the TCRdb table, and some are missing; sequencing was by immunoSEQ multiplex PCR. The repertoire consists of around 220,000 clones, with 70% to 90% occurring once and the leading ten covering around 9.6%. This chain connects TRBV27 to TRBJ1-6, with D possibly TRBD1 on 5 matching bases. The sequenced sample consisted of peripheral blood. The origin of this receptor is a woman aged 45 to 65 with COVID-19, enrolled during active disease. The CDR3, as DNA: TGTGCCAGCAGGCCTGGACACTCGGGGGGTAGTTCACCCCTCCATTTT. Translated, it gives CASRPGHSGGSSPLHF.